The clone carrying this TCR beta chain was detected only a few times. Its matching antigen is unknown. This sample is drawn from a study of response to subunit inactivated influenza vaccine. Looked up from germline, CDR1 is SGHRS and CDR2 is YFSETQ. V dropped 2 bases and J dropped 4; count of bases not matched to a gene: 7. This CDR3 region has 16 residues. One entry per CDR3 protein results from TCRdb running MiXCR on the RT-PCR reads. The sample records around 530,000 distinct CDR3 sequences, more than 15% being singletons. Broader study findings: It was the authors' suggestion that each seasonal influenza vaccination recruits few new T cells.

This receptor was obtained from a man aged 45 to 75 who received an inactivated influenza vaccine. The V gene is TRBV5-1, the J gene TRBJ2-2; 8 bases fit TRBD2. Source: CD4+ T cells sorted from PBMCs, taken 23 to 25 months after vaccination. This CDR3 is CASSFSGGLVTGELFF. The CDR3, as DNA: TGCGCCAGCAGCTTCTCGGGAGGGTTGGTCACCGGGGAGCTGTTTTTT.